This is a list of T cell receptor beta chains from one sample in a study of CD8+CD57+ T cells in acquired aplastic anemia. TCRdb independently ran MiXCR on the reads; one entry per CDR3 protein. The sample consists of approximately 300,000 distinct CDR3 sequences, around three fifths of them appearing once. The source material was sorted CD4+, CD8+, or CD8+CD57+ T cells (not recorded which) from PBMCs. Receptors originate from a human donor with aplastic anemia. CDR3s include the opening cysteine and the closing phenylalanine or tryptophan. Fields, in order: V gene, D gene, J gene, CDR3 protein. The D gene is left open where the match is weak.

v_gene: TRBV7-9; d_gene: NA; j_gene: TRBJ2-7; CDR3aa: CASSLPNPDAGYEQYF
v_gene: TRBV20-1; d_gene: TRBD1; j_gene: TRBJ2-3; CDR3aa: CSARTGGTGTDTQYF
v_gene: TRBV5-1; d_gene: TRBD1; j_gene: TRBJ1-1; CDR3aa: CASSLDPGTGLGNTEAFF
v_gene: TRBV5-6; d_gene: NA; j_gene: TRBJ1-4; CDR3aa: CASSFWLNNEKLFF
v_gene: TRBV29-1; d_gene: TRBD1; j_gene: TRBJ2-1; CDR3aa: CSVEHRGHDEQFF
v_gene: TRBV7-9; d_gene: NA; j_gene: TRBJ2-5; CDR3aa: CASSLLGGLGGRETQYF
v_gene: TRBV7-9; d_gene: NA; j_gene: TRBJ1-3; CDR3aa: CASSLSGRDTIYF
v_gene: TRBV19; d_gene: TRBD1; j_gene: TRBJ2-7; CDR3aa: CASSAGQGPSYEQYF
v_gene: TRBV19; d_gene: NA; j_gene: TRBJ1-5; CDR3aa: CASAPYRAGNQPQHF
v_gene: TRBV2; d_gene: NA; j_gene: TRBJ2-2; CDR3aa: CASSDRGEVGELFF
v_gene: TRBV6-4; d_gene: TRBD1; j_gene: TRBJ2-2; CDR3aa: CASRGQEVGELFF
v_gene: TRBV19; d_gene: NA; j_gene: TRBJ1-2; CDR3aa: CASSEAGTRYGYTF
v_gene: TRBV7-2; d_gene: NA; j_gene: TRBJ2-6; CDR3aa: CASSLGGTVSGANVLTF
v_gene: TRBV5-1; d_gene: TRBD1; j_gene: TRBJ2-7; CDR3aa: CASSTLTGEYEQYF
v_gene: TRBV5-1; d_gene: NA; j_gene: TRBJ2-3; CDR3aa: CASSERVRGSDTQYF
v_gene: TRBV7-2; d_gene: NA; j_gene: TRBJ2-7; CDR3aa: CASSLRGSAVYEQYF
v_gene: TRBV14; d_gene: TRBD1; j_gene: TRBJ2-6; CDR3aa: CASSQRTGAFSGANVLTF